The 15 T cell receptor beta chains in this list originate from one sample, sequenced in a study of T cell changes during pregnancy in multiple sclerosis. Profiling relied on immunoSEQ multiplex PCR, and the TCRdb table lists in-frame clones only, not all of them. The profile shows about 84,000 clones, about 95% of them singletons. The sample here was peripheral blood, taken in the third trimester of pregnancy. Receptor source: a female donor with multiple sclerosis, enrolled in a pregnancy study.

This chain links TRBV27 with TRBJ1-1, with D uncertain. Germline lookup yields CDR1 MNHEY and CDR2 SMNVEV (reference sequence). This CDR3 is built from 15 residues. Trimming removed 4 bases from V and 4 bases from J, with 16 bases in between. CDR3 sequence (DNA): TGTGCCAGCAGTTCTGACTCCCATTTGGGCACTGAAGCTTTCTTT. It encodes CASSSDSHLGTEAFF.

The genes are TRBV7-3 and TRBJ2-1; 7 nucleotides match TRBD1. The CDR3 sequence is 12 residues long. V shed 3 bases, J shed 10 bases, and the junction held 3 bases outside the gene matches. Germline-derived CDR1 and CDR2 are SGHTA and FQGTGA. CDR3 bases: TGTGCCAGCAGCTTCCTCAGGGGGGAGCAGTTCTTC. It codes for CASSFLRGEQFF.

J is TRBJ2-1 and V is TRBV5-4, with 8 nucleotides matching TRBD2. CDR1 SGHNT and CDR2 YYREEE come from the germline V gene (reference sequence). Trimming took 4 bases from V and 8 from J; bases not matched to a gene: 5. This CDR3 spans 13 amino acids. The CDR3 bases are TGTGCCAGCAGCCCCCTAGCGGGCGATGAGCAGTTCTTC. Translated: CASSPLAGDEQFF.

The CDR3 bases are TGTGCCAGCAGTTACAACACCCGAAACTATGGCTACACCTTC. This codes for CASSYNTRNYGYTF. This chain connects TRBV6-5 to TRBJ1-2; D gene ambiguous. V lost 2 bases, J lost 2 bases, and 9 bases lay in between. The CDR3 runs to 14 residues. From germline, CDR1 is MNHEY and CDR2 SVGAGI.

This clone was counted once. This sequence joins TRBV15 and TRBJ1-2; no reliable D call. The CDR3 sequence is 14 residues long. The germline V and J ends were trimmed by 6 bases and 3 bases, with 14 bases remaining between them. CDR1 and CDR2 from the germline V gene are LNHNV and YYDKDF (reference sequence). CDR3 in amino acids: CATSPETEHYGYTF. The CDR3 DNA reads TGTGCCACCAGTCCCGAAACGGAGCACTATGGCTACACCTTC. The entire variable domain, with the rest obtained from reference TRBV15 and TRBJ1-2, is as follows: DAMVIQNPRYQVTQFGKPVTLSCSQTLNHNVMYWYQQKSSQAPKLLFHYYDKDFNNEADTPDNFQSRRPNTSFCFLDIRSPGLGDTAMYLCATSPETEHYGYTFGSGTRLTVV.

V and J are TRBV7-9 and TRBJ1-1, with a possible D match to TRBD1 (5 bases). The CDR3 loop spans 15 amino acids. V lost 3 bases and J lost 5, with 16 bases in between. CDR1 SEHNR and CDR2 FQNEAQ come from the germline V gene (reference sequence). CDR3 sequence reads: CASSFWERGGTEAFF. CDR3 DNA sequence: TGTGCCAGCAGCTTTTGGGAAAGGGGTGGGACTGAAGCTTTCTTT.

The chain uses TRBV19 and TRBJ1-1; D possibly corresponds to TRBD1 (6 bases). The CDR3 spans 15 residues. V dropped 1 base and J dropped 1 base, with 10 bases sitting between them. CDR1 is LNHDA and CDR2 is SQIVND in the germline V gene (reference sequence). The CDR3 DNA follows: TGTGCCAGTAGTATAGCCCCACAGGGGAACACTGAAGCTTTCTTT. Protein product: CASSIAPQGNTEAFF.

The rearrangement uses TRBV29-1 and TRBJ1-5, with a weak D call TRBD1 (6 bases). The germline V gene has CDR1 SQVTM and CDR2 ANQGSEA. The CDR3 length is 12 residues. Trimming took off 4 bases at V and 3 bases at J, with 7 bases between the two ends. DNA for the CDR3: TGCAGCGTTGCAGGGGTCAATCAGCCCCAGCATTTT. Encoded protein: CSVAGVNQPQHF.

V is TRBV6-5 and J is TRBJ2-1; 9 bases fit TRBD2. J was trimmed by 8 bases and V by 7 bases; bases with no gene match: 6. Germline values: CDR1 MNHEY, CDR2 SVGAGI. The CDR3 is 13 residues long. CDR3 region: CASTAGGRDEQFF. The CDR3 nucleotides read TGTGCCAGCACGGCGGGGGGGCGCGATGAGCAGTTCTTC.

The rearrangement joins TRBV19 to TRBJ1-1; D not certain. Deletions cut 2 bases from V and 3 bases from J, with 13 bases between. The CDR3 extends over 15 amino acids. The germline CDR1 and CDR2 sequences are LNHDA and SQIVND (reference sequence). Here the CDR3 DNA reads TGTGCCAGTAGTATACCTACCCCCCAGGACACTGAAGCTTTCTTT. The encoded protein is CASSIPTPQDTEAFF.

In its sample, this clone was seen once. The rearrangement links TRBV5-1 to TRBJ2-7; TRBD2 agrees at 12 bases. Unmatched junction bases numbered 5, after V lost 4 bases and J lost 3 bases. The CDR3 spans 15 residues. Germline V CDR1 and CDR2: SGHRS, YFSETQ. This CDR3 is CASSPGLAGVYEQYF. In DNA, the CDR3 is TGCGCCAGCAGCCCGGGACTAGCGGGTGTCTACGAGCAGTACTTC.

V and J are TRBV27 and TRBJ2-2; 7 bases agree with TRBD1. Trimming took 6 bases from V and 6 from J; bases not matched to a gene: 10. This CDR3 is 15 amino acids long. Per germline, CDR1 MNHEY and CDR2 SMNVEV (reference sequence). CDR3 nucleotide sequence: TGTGCCAGCAGCCTGGAAAGGGGGCTCGCCGGGGAGCTGTTTTTT. Amino acids: CASSLERGLAGELFF.

J is TRBJ1-1 and V is TRBV7-8; the match to TRBD1 covers 9 bases. V gave up 5 bases and J gave up 1 base; unmatched junction bases: 8. Germline-derived CDR1 and CDR2 are SGHVS and FQNEAQ. This CDR3 comprises 16 residues. As DNA, the CDR3 is TGTGCCAGCAGCGCTTACAGGGGGCTATGGAACACTGAAGCTTTCTTT. Translating it yields CASSAYRGLWNTEAFF.

The CDR3 sequence: CASSSMTQTYEQYF. CDR3 nucleotides: TGTGCCAGCAGCTCTATGACACAAACCTACGAGCAGTACTTC. V is TRBV11-2 and J is TRBJ2-7; D remains unclear. This CDR3 contains 14 residues. The V and J ends lost 4 bases and 2 bases respectively, with 12 bases between them. Germline CDR1 is SGHAT and CDR2 is FQNNGV.

V and J are TRBV27 and TRBJ2-4, with D uncertain. CDR3 length: 15 residues. Trimming removed 5 bases at V and 0 bases at J, with 11 bases between. Germline V lookup: CDR1 MNHEY, CDR2 SMNVEV (reference sequence). The CDR3, as DNA: TGTGCCAGCAGTAAAATCCCCCTAGCCAAAAACATTCAGTACTTC. This codes for CASSKIPLAKNIQYF.